Presented here are 20 T cell receptor beta chains from one specimen sequenced in a study of CD8+CD57+ T cells in acquired aplastic anemia. Genomic DNA provided the template from which TCR beta VDJ and CDR3 profiles were obtained. One entry per CDR3 protein, called by TCRdb with MiXCR from the reads. Found here are some 42,000 distinct CDR3 sequences, 65% to 70% of them singletons; the top ten hold under 25%. The sequenced material came from sorted CD4+, CD8+, or CD8+CD57+ T cells (not recorded which) from PBMCs. The receptors come from a human donor in good health, serving as a control.

J is TRBJ2-4 and V is TRBV11-2, with D tentatively TRBD1 (6 bases). The length of the CDR3 is 15 residues. Trimming left V 4 bases short and J 6 bases short, with 16 bases between. Germline lookup yields CDR1 SGHAT and CDR2 FQNNGV. The CDR3 DNA reads TGTGCCAGCAGCTCCCAATTATCAGGGGTAAACATTCAGTACTTC. Its protein product is CASSSQLSGVNIQYF.

To note about this clonotype: One junction end disagrees with the germline gene, perhaps due to a read error. This chain links TRBV19 with TRBJ1-2; 7 bases agree with TRBD1. Germline V CDR1 and CDR2: LNHDA, SQIVND (reference sequence). CDR3 length: 18 residues. The CDR3 protein is CVSSITGDIGGEIYGYTF. CDR3 coding DNA: TGTGTCAGTAGTATTACAGGGGACATAGGTGGGGAGATCTATGGCTACACCTTC.

The gene calls are TRBV19 and TRBJ1-5; 10 bases agree with TRBD1. The germline V gene has CDR1 LNHDA and CDR2 SQIVND (reference sequence). Losses at the gene ends were 6 bases for V and 7 bases for J; bases not matched to a gene: 9. The CDR3 is made up of 15 amino acids. The CDR3 bases are TGTGCCAGTAGCGCCACGACAGGGGGCCAGCAGCCCCAGCATTTT. It is translated as CASSATTGGQQPQHF.

This chain joins TRBV19 and TRBJ2-3, with TRBD1 identical over 8 bases. This CDR3 region has 14 residues. Losses at the gene ends were 3 bases for V and 5 bases for J; bases not matched to a gene: 4. CDR1 and CDR2 from the germline V gene are LNHDA and SQIVND (reference sequence). Written as DNA, the CDR3 is TGTGCCAGTAGTATGGACAGGGCCGGAGATACGCAGTATTTT. This codes for CASSMDRAGDTQYF.

The chain uses TRBV15 and TRBJ2-3, with a weak D call TRBD1 (5 bases). The V end lost 0 bases, the J end lost 0 bases, and 7 bases lay between the germline ends. CDR3 length: 15 residues. CDR1 LNHNV and CDR2 YYDKDF come from the germline V gene (reference sequence). CDR3 loop: CATSRDGASTDTQYF. As DNA, the CDR3 is TGTGCCACCAGCAGAGATGGGGCAAGCACAGATACGCAGTATTTT.

This clonotype has more than one count but fewer than ten. One end of the junction is discordant with germline, which a read error may explain. V usage is TRBV30 and J usage is TRBJ1-3, with TRBD1 identical over 7 bases. The CDR3 consists of 19 residues. Germline lookup yields CDR1 GTSNPN and CDR2 SVGIG (reference sequence). The chain's CDR3 is CAWSVLNVTGVRSGNTIYF. In DNA form, the CDR3 reads TGTGCCTGGAGTGTCCTGAACGTCACAGGGGTCCGCTCTGGGAACACCATATATTTT.

This clonotype has a count of ten or more. The chain carries TRBV4-1 and TRBJ2-1, with 7 positions matching TRBD2. Germline V gives CDR1 MGHRA, CDR2 YSYEKL. Trimming removed 4 bases from V and 12 bases from J; junction bases left unmatched: 12. The CDR3 is 14 residues long. CDR3 sequence reads: CASSLSGTTVPQFF. The CDR3 DNA reads as TGCGCCAGCAGCCTATCCGGGACTACGGTTCCGCAGTTCTTC.

The rearrangement uses TRBV11-2 and TRBJ2-7; tentatively, D is TRBD1 or TRBD2 (6 bases each). The CDR3 sequence is 16 residues long. V was cut by 5 bases and J by 5 bases, with 22 bases left in between. Germline V gene data show CDR1 as SGHAT and CDR2 as FQNNGV. The CDR3 reads CASSPGARGLSDEQYF. For the CDR3, the DNA is TGTGCCAGCAGCCCGGGGGCGCGGGGTCTCAGCGACGAGCAGTACTTC. Together with reference TRBV11-2 and TRBJ2-7, the CDR3 gives the full variable domain: EAGVAQSPRYKIIEKRQSVAFWCNPISGHATLYWYQQILGQGPKLLIQFQNNGVVDDSQLPKDRFSAERLKGVDSTLKIQPAKLEDSAVYLCASSPGARGLSDEQYFGPGTRLTVT.

By sample fraction, this clonotype is medium-sized. The V call is TRBV7-6, the J call TRBJ2-3; D is unclear. The V end lost 0 bases, the J end lost 4 bases, and 8 bases lay between the germline ends. The CDR3 runs 14 residues. Germline loops: CDR1 SGHVS, CDR2 FNYEAQ. Written as DNA, the CDR3 is TGTGCCAGCAGCTTAGCCCCTTCGGCAGATACGCAGTATTTT. Amino acids: CASSLAPSADTQYF.

This clonotype has at least ten counts. The chain is built from TRBV5-6 and TRBJ1-2; no firm D call. Germline V lookup: CDR1 SGHDT, CDR2 YYEEEE. V was shortened by 4 bases and J by 3 bases, with 16 bases between the two germline ends. The CDR3 is 15 residues long. CDR3: CASSVPGVPYYGYTF. The CDR3 DNA reads TGTGCCAGCAGCGTGCCGGGAGTCCCCTACTATGGCTACACCTTC.

The chain carries TRBV9 and TRBJ2-3; 10 bases map to TRBD1. The CDR3 has 15 residues. Germline CDR1 is SGDLS and CDR2 is YYNGEE. Trimming removed 2 bases from V and 2 bases from J; junction bases left unmatched: 2. In DNA, the CDR3 is TGTGCCAGCAGCGTGACAGGGGGCCCCACAGATACGCAGTATTTT. It encodes CASSVTGGPTDTQYF.

V is TRBV20-1 and J is TRBJ1-6; the match to TRBD1 covers 8 bases. This CDR3 spans 13 amino acids. In germline, CDR1 is DFQATT, CDR2 SNEGSKA (reference sequence). The ends lost 3 bases at V and 13 bases at J; junction bases unmatched: 8. CDR3 DNA sequence: TGCAGTGCTAGCAGACAGGGGCGGATCCCCCTCCACTTT. Translated: CSASRQGRIPLHF.

As concerns this clonotype: The conserved phenylalanine or tryptophan is not found at the CDR3 terminus, so this likely reflects a read error. V usage is TRBV14 and J usage is TRBJ2-7; D remains unclear. Trimming cost V 0 bases and J 4 bases, with 16 bases left between them. CDR1 and CDR2 from the germline V gene are SGHDN and FVKESK. This CDR3 is 16 amino acids long. The CDR3 spells CASSQDMSFLSYEQYL. The CDR3 coding sequence is TGTGCCAGCAGCCAAGATATGTCCTTTTTATCTTACGAGCAGTACCTC.

The sample holds a few counts of this clonotype. This rearrangement joins TRBV19 to TRBJ1-4, with 7 positions matching TRBD1. The CDR3 covers 18 residues. Germline loops: CDR1 LNHDA, CDR2 SQIVND (reference sequence). Germline trimming cut 5 bases from V and 4 bases from J; bases unmatched to any gene: 16. The CDR3 loop reads CASSGSGQAVGFNEKLFF. Written as DNA, the CDR3 is TGTGCCAGTAGTGGATCCGGACAGGCTGTGGGGTTTAATGAAAAACTGTTTTTT.

This clonotype was seen more than once but under ten times. The chain couples TRBV10-3 to TRBJ1-6; no firm D call. The CDR3 sequence is 14 residues long. Trimming left V 9 bases short and J 0 bases short, with 9 bases between. The V gene's germline CDR1 is ENHRY and CDR2 SYGVKD. The DNA for the CDR3 is TGTGCCATGAGGAGGAGCTCCTATAATTCACCCCTCCACTTT. Translated, it gives CAMRRSSYNSPLHF.

This rearrangement joins TRBV5-1 to TRBJ1-2, with no clear D. CDR1 is SGHRS, CDR2 YFSETQ, per germline. The CDR3 is 16 amino acids. The ends were cut back, 0 bases at V and 6 bases at J, with 18 bases in the middle. This chain's CDR3 is CASSLEVYSGRDGYTF. Written as DNA, the CDR3 is TGCGCCAGCAGCTTGGAGGTTTACAGCGGCCGGGATGGCTACACCTTC. The variable domain in full, with the rest retrieved from reference TRBV5-1 and TRBJ1-2, is KAGVTQTPRYLIKTRGQQVTLSCSPISGHRSVSWYQQTPGQGLQFLFEYFSETQRNKGNFPGRFSGRQFSNSRSEMNVSTLELGDSALYLCASSLEVYSGRDGYTFGSGTRLTVV.

A word on this clonotype: At one end the junction does not follow the germline gene, possibly because of a read error. The gene calls are TRBV7-7 and TRBJ2-2, with D possibly being TRBD1 (5 bases). Germline V gene data show CDR1 as SSHAT and CDR2 as FNYEAQ (reference sequence). The CDR3 has 18 residues. CDR3 residues: CASSLEPQGCANTGELFF. CDR3 bases: TGTGCTAGCAGCTTAGAGCCCCAGGGCTGTGCGAACACCGGGGAGCTGTTTTTT.

The chain employs TRBV10-3 and TRBJ1-3, with D tentatively TRBD1 (5 bases). Trimming stripped 7 bases from V and 0 bases from J, with 10 bases between. Looked up from germline, CDR1 is ENHRY and CDR2 is SYGVKD. The CDR3 has 14 amino acids. In DNA form, the CDR3 reads TGTGCCATCACCGGGACGCCCTCTGGAAACACCATATATTTT. It codes for CAITGTPSGNTIYF.

This chain connects TRBV15 to TRBJ1-4, with TRBD1 matching over 7 bases. The CDR3 length is 14 residues. From germline, CDR1 is LNHNV and CDR2 YYDKDF (reference sequence). V lost 5 bases and J lost 2; bases outside the gene matches: 2. CDR3 sequence (DNA): TGTGCCACCAGCGGCAGGGGGACTAATGAAAAACTGTTTTTT. Its translation is CATSGRGTNEKLFF. Drawing the rest from reference TRBV15 and TRBJ1-4, the complete variable domain is DAMVIQNPRYQVTQFGKPVTLSCSQTLNHNVMYWYQQKSSQAPKLLFHYYDKDFNNEADTPDNFQSRRPNTSFCFLDIRSPGLGDTAMYLCATSGRGTNEKLFFGSGTQLSVL.

The chain couples TRBV9 to TRBJ2-7; 7 positions match TRBD2. V gave up 3 bases and J gave up 3 bases; unmatched junction bases: 6. Germline lookup yields CDR1 SGDLS and CDR2 YYNGEE. The CDR3 runs to 14 residues. The DNA of the CDR3 is TGTGCCAGCAGCGCATGGGGGGGGGTCTACGAGCAGTACTTC. Protein product: CASSAWGGVYEQYF.